This TCR beta chain was retrieved from a study of blood T cell repertoires in COVID-19. Background on the study: Donors in the United States, Italy and Spain gave samples during acute or convalescent COVID-19.

This CDR3 has 18 amino acids. V lost 1 base, J lost 3 bases, and 18 bases lay in between. CDR1 is MGHRA and CDR2 is YSYEKL in the germline V gene. Authors' data handling: For nucleated cells, counts were estimated from reference gene primer amplification. TCRdb keeps only in-frame clones here, not all; method: immunoSEQ multiplex PCR. The V and J calls and clone size are taken from that table; D and trimming were inferred from the DNA. Counted here are about 120,000 clones, 82% occurring once; the ten biggest clones make up less than 8%. Input material: peripheral blood. This clonotype originated in an older man with acute or convalescent COVID-19. The chain links TRBV4-1 to TRBJ2-2; tentative D call: TRBD2 (5 bases). The CDR3 nucleotides are TGCGCCAGCAGCCAAGGTCGAGCAGTACTAGAATACACCGGGGAGCTGTTTTTT. It yields the protein CASSQGRAVLEYTGELFF.